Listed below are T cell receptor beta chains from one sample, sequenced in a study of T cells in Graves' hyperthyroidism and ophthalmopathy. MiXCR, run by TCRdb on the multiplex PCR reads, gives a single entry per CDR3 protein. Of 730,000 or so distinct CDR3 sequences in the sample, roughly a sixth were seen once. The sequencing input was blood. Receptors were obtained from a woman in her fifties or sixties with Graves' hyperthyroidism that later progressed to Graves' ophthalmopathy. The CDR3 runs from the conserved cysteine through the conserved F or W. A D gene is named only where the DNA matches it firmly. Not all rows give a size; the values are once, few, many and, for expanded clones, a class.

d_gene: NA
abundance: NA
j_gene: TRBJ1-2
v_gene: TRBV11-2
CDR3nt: TGTGCCAGCAGCTTCGGGCGCTTTAACTATGGCTACACCTTC
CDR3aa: CASSFGRFNYGYTF

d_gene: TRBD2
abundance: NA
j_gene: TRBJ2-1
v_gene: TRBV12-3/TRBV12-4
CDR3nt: TGTGCCAGCAGTTGGGCTAGCGGGGGGGCCTTTTTGAATGAGCAGTTCTTC
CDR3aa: CASSWASGGAFLNEQFF

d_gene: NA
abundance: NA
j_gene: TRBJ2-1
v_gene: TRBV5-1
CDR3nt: TGCGCCAGCAGCTTGGGGCAGGGGGGTTCCAATGAGCAGTTCTTC
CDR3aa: CASSLGQGGSNEQFF

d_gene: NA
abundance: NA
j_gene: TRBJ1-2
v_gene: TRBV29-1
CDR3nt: TGCAGCGCAGAAAAACAGGGTGCTAACTATGGCTACACCTTC
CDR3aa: CSAEKQGANYGYTF

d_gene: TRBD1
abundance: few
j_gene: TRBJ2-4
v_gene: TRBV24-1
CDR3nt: TGTGCCACCAGTGATACGCCGCCGGGACAGGCGTCCCCTACCCCTCTAAACATTCAGTACTTC
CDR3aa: CATSDTPPGQASPTPLNIQYF

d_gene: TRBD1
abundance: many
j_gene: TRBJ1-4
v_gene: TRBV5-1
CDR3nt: TGCGCCAGCAGCCCGACAGGGGACACAACTAATGAAAAACTGTTTTTT
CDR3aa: CASSPTGDTTNEKLFF

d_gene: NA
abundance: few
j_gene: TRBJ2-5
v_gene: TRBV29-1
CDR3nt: TGCAGCGTTGTGCAGGACCAAGAGACCCAGTACTTC
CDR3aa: CSVVQDQETQYF

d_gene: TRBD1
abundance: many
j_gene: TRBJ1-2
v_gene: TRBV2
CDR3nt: TGTGCCAGCAGTGCCCGACAGGGGGAGGGCTACACCTTC
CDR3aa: CASSARQGEGYTF

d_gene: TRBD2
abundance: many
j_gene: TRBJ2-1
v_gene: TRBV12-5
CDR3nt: TGTGCTAGTGGTTTGGTCACTAGCGGGGGGGCCTACAATGAGCAGTTCTTC
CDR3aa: CASGLVTSGGAYNEQFF

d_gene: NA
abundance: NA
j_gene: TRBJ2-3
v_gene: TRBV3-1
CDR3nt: TGTGCCAGCAGCCTAGGGGTGCCCCCCGCAGATACGCAGTATTTT
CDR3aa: CASSLGVPPADTQYF

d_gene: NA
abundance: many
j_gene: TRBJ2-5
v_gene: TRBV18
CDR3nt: TGTGCCAGCTCGAGGGGGGCCGGAGAGACCCAGTACTTC
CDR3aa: CASSRGAGETQYF

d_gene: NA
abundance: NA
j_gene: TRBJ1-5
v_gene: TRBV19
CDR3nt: TGTGCCAGTCTAGGGGGTCACTATAGCAATCAGCCCCAGCATTTT
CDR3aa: CASLGGHYSNQPQHF

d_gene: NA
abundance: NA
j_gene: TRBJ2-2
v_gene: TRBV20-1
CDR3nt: TGCAGTGCGCGCCGTCAGTGGGGGTACAACACCGGGGAGCTGTTTTTT
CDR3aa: CSARRQWGYNTGELFF

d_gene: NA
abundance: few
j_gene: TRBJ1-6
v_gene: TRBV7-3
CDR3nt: TGTGCCAGCAGCTTAACTCCCTATAATTCACCCCTCCACTTT
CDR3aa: CASSLTPYNSPLHF

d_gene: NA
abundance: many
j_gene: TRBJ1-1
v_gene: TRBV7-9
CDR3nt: TGTGCCAGCAGCTTAAATATGGGGGGGTCTGCTTTCTTT
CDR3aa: CASSLNMGGSAFF

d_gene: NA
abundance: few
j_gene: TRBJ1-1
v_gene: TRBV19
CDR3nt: TGTGCCAGTAGTATTGATCCGGGTTCGAGCACTGAAGCTTTCTTT
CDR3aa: CASSIDPGSSTEAFF

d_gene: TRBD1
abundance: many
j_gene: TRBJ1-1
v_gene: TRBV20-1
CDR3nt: TGCAGTGCTCCTCCCCAGACAGGGTGGCTTGTGAACACTGAAGCTTTCTTT
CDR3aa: CSAPPQTGWLVNTEAFF

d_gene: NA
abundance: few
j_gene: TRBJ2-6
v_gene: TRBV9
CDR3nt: TGTGCCAGCAGCCTACCGCCCGGCGGGGCCAACGTCCTGACTTTC
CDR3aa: CASSLPPGGANVLTF

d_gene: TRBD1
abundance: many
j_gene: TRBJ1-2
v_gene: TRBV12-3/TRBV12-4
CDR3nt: TGTGCCAGCAGTATGCTGGGACAGAGCTATGGCTACACCTTC
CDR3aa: CASSMLGQSYGYTF

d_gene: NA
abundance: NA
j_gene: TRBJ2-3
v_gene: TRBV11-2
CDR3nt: TGTGCCAGTAGTATAGAGCGCGGAACTAGCACAGATACGCAGTATTTT
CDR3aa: CASSIERGTSTDTQYF

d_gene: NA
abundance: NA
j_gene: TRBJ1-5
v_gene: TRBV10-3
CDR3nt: TGTGCCATCAGTGAGTCGGGAGGTCTCGATCAGCCCCAGCATTTT
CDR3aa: CAISESGGLDQPQHF

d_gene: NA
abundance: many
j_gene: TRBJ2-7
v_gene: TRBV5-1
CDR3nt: TGCGCCAGCAGTCCCCGTCTCGATTCCTACGAGCAGTACTTC
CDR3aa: CASSPRLDSYEQYF

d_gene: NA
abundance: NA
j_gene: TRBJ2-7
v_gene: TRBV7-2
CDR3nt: TGTGCCAGCAGCCCAAGGGGGTTGCGGGAGCAGTACTTC
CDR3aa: CASSPRGLREQYF

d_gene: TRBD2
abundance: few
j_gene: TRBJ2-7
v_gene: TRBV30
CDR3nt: TGTGCCTGGAGTAGGTCGGGGGGGATGCAGGAGCAGTACTTC
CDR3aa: CAWSRSGGMQEQYF

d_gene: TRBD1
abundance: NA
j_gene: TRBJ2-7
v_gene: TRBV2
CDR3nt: TGTGCCGCGGTGACAGGGCTCTACGAGCAGTACTTC
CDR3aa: CAAVTGLYEQYF

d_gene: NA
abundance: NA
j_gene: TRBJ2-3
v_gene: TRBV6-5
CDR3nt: TGTGCCAGCAGTTACTCGACCGCGGGGATGACAGATACGCAGTATTTT
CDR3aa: CASSYSTAGMTDTQYF

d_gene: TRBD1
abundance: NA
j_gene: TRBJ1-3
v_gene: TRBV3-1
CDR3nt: TGTGCCAGCAGCCAAAGGGCAGGGGGCTCCTCTGGAAACACCATATATTTT
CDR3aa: CASSQRAGGSSGNTIYF

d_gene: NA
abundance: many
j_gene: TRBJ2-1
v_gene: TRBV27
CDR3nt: TGTGCCAGCAGTTTGGGGGCCGACAATGAGCAGTTCTTC
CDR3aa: CASSLGADNEQFF

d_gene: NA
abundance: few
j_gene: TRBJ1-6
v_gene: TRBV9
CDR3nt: TGTGCCAGCGGCCGGGTTTCACCCCTCCACTTT
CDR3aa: CASGRVSPLHF

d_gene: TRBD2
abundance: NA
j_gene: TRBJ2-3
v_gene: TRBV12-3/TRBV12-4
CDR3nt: TGTGCCAGCAGTTTAGTAACTAGCGGGGTTAGCACAGATACGCAGTATTTT
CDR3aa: CASSLVTSGVSTDTQYF